The clone carrying this T cell receptor beta chain has a handful of counts. The data are from a study of blood T cell repertoires in COVID-19. This table comes from immunoSEQ multiplex PCR, and its TCRdb copy is limited to in-frame clones, with some not included. This table has approximately 16,000 clones, about 89% appearing once. The CDR3 spans 12 residues. The V and J ends lost 0 bases and 2 bases respectively, with 2 bases between them. Per the germline V gene, CDR1 is SGHVS and CDR2 is FQNEAQ. This sequence was found in a woman of 80 years or more with COVID-19, enrolled during active disease. Sequencing was carried out using peripheral blood. The chain is built from TRBV7-8 and TRBJ2-7; no clear D. CDR3 sequence (DNA): TGTGCCAGCAGCTTAGCCACCTACGAGCAGTACTTC. It translates to CASSLATYEQYF.